This T cell receptor beta chain was documented in a study of identical twins. Points from the study as a whole: Without tracking the same donors, conclusions rested on cross-sectional statistical analysis.

With regard to this clonotype: The target antigen is unknown.

TCRdb passed the 5' RACE reads through MiXCR, listing each CDR3 protein once. The table shows about 220,000 distinct CDR3 sequences, with 6.5% to 9% occurring only once. Trimming cost V 6 bases and J 6 bases; bases outside gene matches: 5. In germline, CDR1 is SGHRS, CDR2 YFSETQ. This CDR3 comprises 13 residues. These data also formed part of another study, on yellow fever vaccine responses in identical twins.

The sample consisted of CD8+ T cells sorted from blood. The sequence was obtained from a woman in her late teens or twenties in good health. This sequence joins TRBV5-1 and TRBJ1-2; 10 bases are shared with TRBD1. The CDR3 loop is CASTVTGGDGYTF. CDR3 bases: TGCGCCAGCACCGTGACAGGGGGCGATGGCTACACCTTC.